This TCR beta chain was captured by sequencing in a study of T-cell reconstitution after alpha-beta-depleted transplantation in children. The sample holds many counts of this clonotype. Construction of the TCRbeta library involved unique molecular identifiers. TCRdb processed the PCR reads anew with MiXCR; each CDR3 protein has one entry. Among approximately 300,000 distinct CDR3 sequences listed, around 10% were seen once. V lost 4 bases and J 8 bases, leaving 14 bases between the germline ends. Germline CDR1 is MGHDK and CDR2 is SYGVNS. This CDR3 is 13 amino acids long. This sample comprised peripheral blood, obtained 180 days after TCRalphabeta/CD19-depleted stem cell transplant. This sequence joins TRBV25-1 and TRBJ1-2; D is unresolved. This receptor was obtained from a male patient between 2 and 10 years old who had a stem cell transplant for chronic granulomatous disease, so the T cells may come from the graft donor. For the CDR3, the DNA is TGTGCCAGCAGTGGCCAGATAGAACACGGCTACACCTTC. It encodes CASSGQIEHGYTF.